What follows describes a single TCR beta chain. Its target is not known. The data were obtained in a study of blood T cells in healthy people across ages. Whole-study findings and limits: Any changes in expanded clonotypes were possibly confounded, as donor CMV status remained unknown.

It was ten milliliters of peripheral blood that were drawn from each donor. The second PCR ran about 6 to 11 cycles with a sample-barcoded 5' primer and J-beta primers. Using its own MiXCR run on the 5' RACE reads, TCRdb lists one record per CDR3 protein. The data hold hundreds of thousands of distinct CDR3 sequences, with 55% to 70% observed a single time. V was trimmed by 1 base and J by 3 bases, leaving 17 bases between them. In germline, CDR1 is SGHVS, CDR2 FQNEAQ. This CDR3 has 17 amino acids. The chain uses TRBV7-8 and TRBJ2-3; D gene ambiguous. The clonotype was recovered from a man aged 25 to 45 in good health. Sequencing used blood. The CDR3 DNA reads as TGTGCCAGCAGCTTAGAGCACCATCAGATAGGGACAGATACGCAGTATTTT. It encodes CASSLEHHQIGTDTQYF.